This entry describes one T cell receptor (beta chain). Germline V gives CDR1 MDHEN, CDR2 SYDVKM. Trimming at V came to 5 bases and at J to 7 bases, leaving 17 bases not matched to a gene. The CDR3 consists of 16 residues. This table comes from immunoSEQ multiplex PCR, and its TCRdb copy is limited to in-frame clones, with some not included. In the table there are about 250,000 clones, around 82% of which are singletons. The sample comes from a study of blood T cell repertoires in COVID-19. Material: peripheral blood. The TCR was taken from an elderly man with acute or convalescent COVID-19. The J gene is TRBJ2-7, the V gene TRBV28, with 7 bases lining up with TRBD2. The CDR3 spells CASSPEEARELVEQYF. The CDR3 coding sequence is TGTGCCAGCAGTCCCGAGGAGGCGCGGGAGTTGGTAGAGCAGTACTTC.